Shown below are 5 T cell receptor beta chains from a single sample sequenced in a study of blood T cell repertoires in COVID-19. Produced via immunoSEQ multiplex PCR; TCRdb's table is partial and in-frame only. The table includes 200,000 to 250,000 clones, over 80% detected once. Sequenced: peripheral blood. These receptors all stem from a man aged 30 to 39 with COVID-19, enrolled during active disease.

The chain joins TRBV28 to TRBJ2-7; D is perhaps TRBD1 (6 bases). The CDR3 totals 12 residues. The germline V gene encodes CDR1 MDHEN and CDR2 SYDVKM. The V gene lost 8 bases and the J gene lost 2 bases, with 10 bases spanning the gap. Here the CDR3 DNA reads TGTGCCAGCGGGGGCAGCGCCTACGAGCAGTACTTC. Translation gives CASGGSAYEQYF.

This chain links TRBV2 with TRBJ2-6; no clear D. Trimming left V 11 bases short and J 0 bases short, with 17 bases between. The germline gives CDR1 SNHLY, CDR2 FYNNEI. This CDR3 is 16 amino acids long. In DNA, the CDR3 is TGTGCCGGAGAGAGGAAGGCGCCCTCTGGGGCCAACGTCCTGACTTTC. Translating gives CAGERKAPSGANVLTF.

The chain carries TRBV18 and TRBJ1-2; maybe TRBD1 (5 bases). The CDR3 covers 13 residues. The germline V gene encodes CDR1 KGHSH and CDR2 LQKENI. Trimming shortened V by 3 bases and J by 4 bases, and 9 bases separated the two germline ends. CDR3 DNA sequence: TGTGCCAGCTCACCTGACAGTACCTATGGCTACACCTTC. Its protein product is CASSPDSTYGYTF.

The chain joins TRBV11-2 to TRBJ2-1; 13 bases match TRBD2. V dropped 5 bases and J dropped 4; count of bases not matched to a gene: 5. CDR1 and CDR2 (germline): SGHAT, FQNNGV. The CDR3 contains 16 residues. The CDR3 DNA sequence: TGTGCCAGCAGCGCAACACTAGCGGGAGGGTACAATGAGCAGTTCTTC. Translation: CASSATLAGGYNEQFF.

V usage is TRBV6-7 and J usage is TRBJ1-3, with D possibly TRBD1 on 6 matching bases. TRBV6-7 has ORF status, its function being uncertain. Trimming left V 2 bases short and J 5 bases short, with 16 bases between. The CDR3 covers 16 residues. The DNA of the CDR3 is TGTGCCAGCAGTTACCGCGAACAGGGTTTGAGAAACACCATATATTTT. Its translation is CASSYREQGLRNTIYF.